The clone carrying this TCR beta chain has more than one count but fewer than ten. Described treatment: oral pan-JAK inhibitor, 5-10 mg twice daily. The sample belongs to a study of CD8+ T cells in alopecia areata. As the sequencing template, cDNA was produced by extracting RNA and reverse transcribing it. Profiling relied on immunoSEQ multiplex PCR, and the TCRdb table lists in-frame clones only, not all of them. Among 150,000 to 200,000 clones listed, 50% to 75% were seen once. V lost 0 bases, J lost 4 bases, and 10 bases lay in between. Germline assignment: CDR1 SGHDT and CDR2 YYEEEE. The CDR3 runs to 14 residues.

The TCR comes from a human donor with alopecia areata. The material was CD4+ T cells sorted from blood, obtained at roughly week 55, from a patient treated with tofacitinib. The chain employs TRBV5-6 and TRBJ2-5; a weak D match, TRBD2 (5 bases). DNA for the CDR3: TGTGCCAGCAGCTTGGGGGTCGGAGGAGAGACCCAGTACTTC. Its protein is CASSLGVGGETQYF.